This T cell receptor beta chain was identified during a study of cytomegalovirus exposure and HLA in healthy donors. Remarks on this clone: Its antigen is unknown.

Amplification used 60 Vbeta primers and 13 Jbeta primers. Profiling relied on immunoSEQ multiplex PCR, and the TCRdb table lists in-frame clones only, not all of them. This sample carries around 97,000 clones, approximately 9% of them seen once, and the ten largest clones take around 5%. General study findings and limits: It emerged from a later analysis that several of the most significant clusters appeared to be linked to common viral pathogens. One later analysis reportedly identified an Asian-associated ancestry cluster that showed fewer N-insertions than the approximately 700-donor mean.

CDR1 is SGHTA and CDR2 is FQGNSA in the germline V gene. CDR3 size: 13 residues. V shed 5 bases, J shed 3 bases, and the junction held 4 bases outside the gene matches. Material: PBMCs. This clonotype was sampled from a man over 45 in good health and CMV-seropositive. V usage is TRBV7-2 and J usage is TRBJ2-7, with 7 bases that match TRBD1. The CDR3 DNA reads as TGTGCCAGCAGCCGAGACAGGGACTACGAGCAGTACTTC. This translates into CASSRDRDYEQYF.